This TCR beta chain stems from a study of blood T cell repertoires in COVID-19. Study background: PBMCs, B-cell-depleted T cells, or T cells provided the cDNA or gDNA that made up the material.

The assay was immunoSEQ multiplex PCR, and TCRdb's table has in-frame clones only and misses some. The sample holds 150,000 to 200,000 clones, approximately 80% seen once. Germline CDR1 and CDR2: GTSNPN and SVGIG (reference sequence). The CDR3 spans 17 residues. The trim removed 0 bases at V and 4 bases at J, leaving 12 bases unmatched. The sequenced material came from PBMCs or T cells enriched from blood (not recorded which). The sequence was collected from a woman between 55 and 75 years old with acute COVID-19. The J gene is TRBJ1-2, the V gene TRBV30; 9 nucleotides agree with TRBD1. The DNA for the CDR3 is TGTGCCTGGAGTGTAGACAGGGGGGTACACTCCTTCTATGGCTACACCTTC. It encodes CAWSVDRGVHSFYGYTF. Full variable domain (outside the CDR3, taken from reference TRBV30 and TRBJ1-2): SQTIHQWPATLVQPVGSPLSLECTVEGTSNPNLYWYRQAAGRGLQLLFYSVGIGQISSEVPQNLSASRPQDRQFILSSKKLLLSDSGFYLCAWSVDRGVHSFYGYTFGSGTRLTVV.